A single sample gave rise to the 4 T cell receptor beta chains below, sequenced in a study of T cell changes during pregnancy in multiple sclerosis. Assay used: immunoSEQ multiplex PCR; TCRdb lists only in-frame clones, some missing. The table records roughly 93,000 clones, 80% to 95% of them present only once. The sequencing here drew on peripheral blood, taken after pregnancy. The source of these receptors is a female donor with multiple sclerosis, enrolled in a pregnancy study.

The chain couples TRBV21-1 to TRBJ2-1; the D call in the table, TRBD2, was not verified against the DNA. TRBV21-1 is marked as a pseudogene. CDR3 size: 19 residues. The CDR3 DNA sequence: TGTGCCAGCAGCAAAAGGCTCATGTTTCCGGGGGGTTTTGATAATGAGCAGTTCTTC. The encoded protein is CASSKRLMFPGGFDNEQFF.

The gene calls are TRBV9 and TRBJ2-3, with D possibly TRBD2 on 5 matching bases. The V end lost 4 bases, the J end lost 0 bases, and 15 bases lay between the germline ends. CDR1 and CDR2 (germline): SGDLS, YYNGEE. This CDR3 is 16 amino acids long. The chain's CDR3 is CASSPRPLASTDTQYF. CDR3 in DNA: TGTGCCAGCAGCCCCCGACCCCTAGCTAGCACAGATACGCAGTATTTT.

This rearrangement joins TRBV30 to TRBJ1-3; a possible D gene is TRBD1 (6 bases). Germline V gene data show CDR1 as GTSNPN and CDR2 as SVGIG (reference sequence). V gave up 3 bases and J gave up 2 bases, with 8 bases separating them. The CDR3 spans 13 residues. The DNA of the CDR3 is TGTGCCTGGAGCAGGGGTCCTGGAAACACCATATATTTT. Protein: CAWSRGPGNTIYF.

This chain joins TRBV19 and TRBJ1-1, with D possibly being TRBD1 (5 bases). Germline CDR1 and CDR2: LNHDA and SQIVND (reference sequence). Trimming cost V 4 bases and J 5 bases, with 14 bases left between them. The CDR3 length is 14 residues. This CDR3 is CASSSPGGGTEAFF. The CDR3 bases are TGTGCCAGTAGTAGCCCCGGGGGGGGGACTGAAGCTTTCTTT.